This T cell receptor beta chain was documented in a study of blood T cell repertoires in COVID-19. Study-wide context: The United States, Italy and Spain provided the acute and convalescent COVID-19 samples. The cDNA or gDNA used as material had been derived from T cells, B-cell-depleted T cells, or PBMCs.

Per the authors' pipeline: Amplification from reference gene primers served as the basis for estimated nucleated cell counts. TCRdb keeps only in-frame clones here, not all; method: immunoSEQ multiplex PCR. V and J calls and clone size come straight from that table; D and trimming were deduced from the DNA. This repertoire shows about 150,000 clones, 80% to 90% found once; its top ten account for 8.5% to 9.5%. The source material was peripheral blood. The source of this sequence is a woman in her fifties or sixties with active or convalescent COVID-19.

CDR3 sequence (DNA): TGTGCCAGCAGTTACGGGACAGGGTGGTTTACTGAAGCTTTCTTT. It translates to CASSYGTGWFTEAFF. The chain combines TRBV6-2 or TRBV6-3 with TRBJ1-1; TRBD1 aligns across 9 bases. V dropped 2 bases and J dropped 5; count of bases not matched to a gene: 6. Germline lookup yields CDR1 MNHEY and CDR2 SVGEGT. There are 15 residues in the CDR3.